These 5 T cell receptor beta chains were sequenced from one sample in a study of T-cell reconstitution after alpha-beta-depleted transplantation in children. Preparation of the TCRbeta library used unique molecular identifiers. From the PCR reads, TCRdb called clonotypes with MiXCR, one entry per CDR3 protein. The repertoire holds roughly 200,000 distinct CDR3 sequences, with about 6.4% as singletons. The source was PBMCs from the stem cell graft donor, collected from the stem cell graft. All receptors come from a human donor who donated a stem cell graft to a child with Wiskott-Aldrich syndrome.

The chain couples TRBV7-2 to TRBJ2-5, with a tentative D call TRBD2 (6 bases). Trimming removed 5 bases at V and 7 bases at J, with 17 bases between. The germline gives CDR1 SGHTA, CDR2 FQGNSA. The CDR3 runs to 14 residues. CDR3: CASSTNQRVGTQYF. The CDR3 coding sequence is TGTGCCAGCAGCACCAATCAGCGGGTGGGGACCCAGTACTTC.

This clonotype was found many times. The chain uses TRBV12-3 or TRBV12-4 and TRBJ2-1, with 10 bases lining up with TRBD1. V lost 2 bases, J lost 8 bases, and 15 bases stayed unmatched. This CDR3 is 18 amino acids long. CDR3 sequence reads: CASSLTRDRGPMRYEQFF. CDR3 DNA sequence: TGTGCCAGCAGTTTAACCCGGGACAGGGGCCCGATGAGGTATGAGCAGTTCTTC.

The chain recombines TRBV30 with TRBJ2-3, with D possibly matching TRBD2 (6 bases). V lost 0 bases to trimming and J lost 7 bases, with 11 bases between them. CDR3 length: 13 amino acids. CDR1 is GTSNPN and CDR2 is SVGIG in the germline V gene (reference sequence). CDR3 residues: CAWSVSAGNTQYF. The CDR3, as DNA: TGTGCCTGGAGTGTCTCCGCGGGAAATACGCAGTATTTT.

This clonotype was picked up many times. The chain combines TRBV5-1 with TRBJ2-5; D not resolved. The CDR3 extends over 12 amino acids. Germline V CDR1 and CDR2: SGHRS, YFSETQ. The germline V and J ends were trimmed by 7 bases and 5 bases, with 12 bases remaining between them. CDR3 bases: TGCGCCAGCCAGGATATGGAGGAGACCCAGTACTTC. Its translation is CASQDMEETQYF.

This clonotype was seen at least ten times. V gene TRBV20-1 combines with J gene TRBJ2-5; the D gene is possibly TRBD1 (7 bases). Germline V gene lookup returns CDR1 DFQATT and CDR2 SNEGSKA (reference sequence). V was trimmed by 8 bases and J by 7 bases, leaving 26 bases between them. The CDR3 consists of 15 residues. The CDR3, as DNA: TGCAGTCGGAGGGAAGGGGGCAGCCCCTTGGGGACCCAGTACTTC. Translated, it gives CSRREGGSPLGTQYF.